This T cell receptor beta chain stems from a study of a mutant IDH1 vaccine in newly diagnosed glioma. Background on the study: At weeks 1, 3, 5, 7, 11, 15, 19 and 23, patients received a vaccination, eight in all.

Documented time point: week 5, during vaccination. Vaccine doses each comprised 300 ug of mutant IDH1 20-mer peptide, with topical imiquimod. This clone has a handful of counts. The antigen is not known. Using immunoSEQ multiplex PCR, the repertoire was profiled, and TCRdb retains in-frame clones only, with some absent. The table includes about 54,000 clones, around 81% detected once. CDR3 length equals 13 residues. V gave up 3 bases and J gave up 3 bases, with 10 bases separating them. Germline CDR1 is SGHRS and CDR2 is YFSETQ. Study results and limitations: Around 93% of patients showed vaccine-induced immune responses across multiple MHC alleles. Seemingly, top peripheral T cell clonotype changes bore no relation to pseudoprogression.

This chain uses TRBV5-1 with TRBJ2-7; tentative D call: TRBD2 (7 bases). This TCR was recovered from a young man with glioma. The source was PBMCs, collected from a glioma patient whose treatment included an IDH1 peptide vaccine. The CDR3 sequence is CASSSRGGYEQYF. Here the CDR3 DNA reads TGCGCCAGCAGCTCGAGGGGGGGCTACGAGCAGTACTTC.